The clone carrying this T cell receptor beta chain has ten or more counts. Its antigen is as yet unknown. The data originate from a study of early T cells in non-severe SARS-CoV-2 infection. Study at large: Sequencing of bulk RNA from unsorted whole blood was done, without chain pairing. Study-level findings and limits: Matching against VDJdb likely underestimated virus-specific expansions, favoring anti-spike CD8.

Individual cDNA molecules each received unique molecular identifiers attached to them. TCRdb re-called the 5' RACE reads through MiXCR, storing one row per CDR3 protein. In the table there are 75,000 to 90,000 distinct CDR3 sequences, roughly 6% of which are singletons. Germline CDR1 is DFQATT and CDR2 is SNEGSKA (reference sequence). The V gene lost 5 bases and the J gene lost 0 bases, with 8 bases spanning the gap. The CDR3 has 13 amino acids. This TCR was recovered from an adult who was a healthcare worker with PCR-confirmed SARS-CoV-2 infection or an uninfected control (not recorded which). Sequences were obtained from whole blood. The gene calls are TRBV20-1 and TRBJ1-5; no clear D gene. The CDR3: CSASSVSNQPQHF. In DNA, the CDR3 is TGCAGTGCTTCCAGCGTTAGCAATCAGCCCCAGCATTTT.